This T cell receptor beta chain was observed in a study of blood T cell repertoires in COVID-19. Study at large: The United States, Italy and Spain were the sources of the acute and convalescent COVID-19 samples.

Original analysis: Reference gene primer amplification in the assay estimated nucleated cell counts. Using immunoSEQ multiplex PCR, the repertoire was profiled, and TCRdb retains in-frame clones only, with some absent. V and J calls and clone size are as listed in that table; D and trimming were resolved from the DNA. The sample shows 150,000 to 200,000 clones, just over 85% of them seen only once. Germline CDR1 reads SEHNR; CDR2 reads FQNEAQ (reference sequence). The CDR3 consists of 13 residues. V was shortened by 6 bases and J by 11 bases, with 17 bases between the two germline ends. The receptor was isolated from a man in his fifties or sixties with active or convalescent COVID-19. The chain carries TRBV7-9 and TRBJ2-1; D may be TRBD2 (5 bases). Sequencing was done on a sample of peripheral blood. The CDR3 protein is CASRSGLQMKQFF. The CDR3 nucleotides are TGTGCCAGCAGGTCGGGATTGCAAATGAAGCAGTTCTTC.